The clone carrying this TCR beta chain was observed a single time. What it binds is unknown. The sample belongs to a study of siplizumab effects on memory and regulatory T cells. Study-level findings and limits: The study did not confirm that proliferating Tregs from siplizumab cultures were suppressive.

Some clones are missing from TCRdb's copy, which holds only in-frame ones; the method was immunoSEQ multiplex PCR. Here the sample spans more than 90,000 clones, around 90% being singletons. The germline V gene encodes CDR1 LNHNV and CDR2 YYDKDF (reference sequence). The CDR3 loop spans 15 amino acids. With 1 base removed from V and 6 bases from J, the gap between germline ends came to 12 bases. Sequenced material: non-Treg CD4+ T cells sorted from blood. The rearrangement links TRBV15 to TRBJ1-4; D possibly corresponds to TRBD1 (5 bases). This sequence originates from a human donor in good health. CDR3 DNA sequence: TGTGCCACCAGCAGAGGGGAGGGGCGGTATGAAAAACTGTTTTTT. Protein product: CATSRGEGRYEKLFF. Together with reference TRBV15 and TRBJ1-4, the CDR3 gives the full variable domain: DAMVIQNPRYQVTQFGKPVTLSCSQTLNHNVMYWYQQKSSQAPKLLFHYYDKDFNNEADTPDNFQSRRPNTSFCFLDIRSPGLGDTAMYLCATSRGEGRYEKLFFGSGTQLSVL.